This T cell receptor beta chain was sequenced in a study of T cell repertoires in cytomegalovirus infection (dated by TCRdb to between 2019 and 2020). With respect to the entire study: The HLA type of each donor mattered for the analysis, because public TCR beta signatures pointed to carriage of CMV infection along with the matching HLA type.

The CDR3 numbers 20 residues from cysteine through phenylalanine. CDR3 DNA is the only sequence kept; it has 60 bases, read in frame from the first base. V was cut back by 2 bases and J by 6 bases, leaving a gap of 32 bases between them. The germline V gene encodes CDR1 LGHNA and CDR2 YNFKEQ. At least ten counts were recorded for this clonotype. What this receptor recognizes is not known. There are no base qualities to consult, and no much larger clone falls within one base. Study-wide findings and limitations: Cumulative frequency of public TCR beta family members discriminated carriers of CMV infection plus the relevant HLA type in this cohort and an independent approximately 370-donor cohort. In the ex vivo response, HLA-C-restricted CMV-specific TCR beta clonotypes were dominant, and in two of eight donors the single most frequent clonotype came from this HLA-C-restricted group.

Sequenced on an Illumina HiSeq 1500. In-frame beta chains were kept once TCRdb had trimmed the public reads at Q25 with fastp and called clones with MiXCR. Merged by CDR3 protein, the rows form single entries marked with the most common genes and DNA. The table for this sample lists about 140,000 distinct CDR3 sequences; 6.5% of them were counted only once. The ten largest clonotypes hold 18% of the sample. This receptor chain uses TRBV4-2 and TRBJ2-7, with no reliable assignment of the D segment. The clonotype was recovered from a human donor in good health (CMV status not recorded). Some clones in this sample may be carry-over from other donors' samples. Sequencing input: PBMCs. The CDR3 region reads CASSQYSRPNTGGLGFEQYF. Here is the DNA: TGTGCCAGCAGCCAATATTCCCGACCAAACACCGGTGGCCTTGGATTCGAGCAGTACTTC.